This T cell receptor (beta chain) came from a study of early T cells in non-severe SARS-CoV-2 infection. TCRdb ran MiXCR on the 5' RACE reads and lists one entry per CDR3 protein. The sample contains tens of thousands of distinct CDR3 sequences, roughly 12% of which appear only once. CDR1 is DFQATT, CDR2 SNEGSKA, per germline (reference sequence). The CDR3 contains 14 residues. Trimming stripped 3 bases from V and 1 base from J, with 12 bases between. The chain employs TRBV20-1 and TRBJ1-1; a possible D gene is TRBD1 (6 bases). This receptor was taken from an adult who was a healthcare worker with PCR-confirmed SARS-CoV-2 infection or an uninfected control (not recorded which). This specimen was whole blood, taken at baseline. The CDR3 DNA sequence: TGCAGTGCTAGCCAAACGACAGGGAACACTGAAGCTTTCTTT. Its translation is CSASQTTGNTEAFF.